This paragraph reports one T cell receptor beta chain. Its cognate antigen is unknown. The entry originates in a study of T-cell memory formation after mild COVID-19. Broader study findings: The study detected some responding clones in pre-infection memory, suggesting cross-reactive memory joined.

The CDR3 spans 15 residues. V was clipped by 4 bases and J by 5 bases, with 16 bases between them. CDR1 is SGHRS and CDR2 is YFSETQ in the germline V gene. Via MiXCR, TCRdb re-called the 5' RACE reads, giving one row per CDR3 protein. The repertoire holds approximately 260,000 distinct CDR3 sequences, with more than 15% as singletons. The rearrangement uses TRBV5-1 and TRBJ1-5, with D possibly TRBD1 on 5 matching bases. This sequence was found in a man between 18 and 35 years old who had mild COVID-19 (a few samples of this study predate the infection). Cell type and time point are not known. Sequences were obtained from PBMCs or a T cell subset sorted from them (not recorded which). The CDR3 protein is CASSRHGGEDQPQHF. In DNA form, the CDR3 reads TGCGCCAGCAGCCGGCACGGGGGAGAAGATCAGCCCCAGCATTTT. Combining the CDR3 with reference TRBV5-1 and TRBJ1-5 gives the whole variable domain KAGVTQTPRYLIKTRGQQVTLSCSPISGHRSVSWYQQTPGQGLQFLFEYFSETQRNKGNFPGRFSGRQFSNSRSEMNVSTLELGDSALYLCASSRHGGEDQPQHFGDGTRLSIL.